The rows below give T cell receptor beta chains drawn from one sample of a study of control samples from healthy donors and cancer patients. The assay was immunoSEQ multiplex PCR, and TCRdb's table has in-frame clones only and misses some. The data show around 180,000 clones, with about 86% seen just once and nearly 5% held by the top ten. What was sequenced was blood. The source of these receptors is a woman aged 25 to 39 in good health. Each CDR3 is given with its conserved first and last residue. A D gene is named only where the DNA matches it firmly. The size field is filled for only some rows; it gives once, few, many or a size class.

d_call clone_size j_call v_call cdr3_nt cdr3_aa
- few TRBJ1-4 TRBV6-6 TGTGCCAGCAGTCAGGGGATGGCTAATGAAAAACTGTTTTTT CASSQGMANEKLFF
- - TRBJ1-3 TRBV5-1 TGCGCCAGCAGCTTGGCGGCCTCTGGAAACACCATATATTTT CASSLAASGNTIYF
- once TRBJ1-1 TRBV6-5 TGTGCCAGCACCGGAGGTGGAAGCAACACTGAAGCTTTCTTT CASTGGGSNTEAFF
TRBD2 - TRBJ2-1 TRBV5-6 TGTGCCAGCAGCTTGGCTAGGGAGGGAAACAATGAGCAGTTCTTC CASSLAREGNNEQFF
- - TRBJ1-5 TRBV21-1 TGTGCCAGTAGCAGGGAGGGGGGTCCGCGAAATCAGCCCCAGCATTTT CASSREGGPRNQPQHF
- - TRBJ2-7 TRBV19 TGTGCCAGTAGTATGGTCAAGGGCCGAGGAGAGCAGTACTTC CASSMVKGRGEQYF
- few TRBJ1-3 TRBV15 TGTGCCACCAGCAGAGATGAAGTGTTCTCTGGAAACACCATATATTTT CATSRDEVFSGNTIYF
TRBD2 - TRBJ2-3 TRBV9 TGTGCCAGCAGCTCCGGGACTAGGGGGGATACGCAGTATTTT CASSSGTRGDTQYF
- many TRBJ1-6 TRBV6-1 TGTGCCAGCAGTGAAGCGTGGAGGGATTCACCCCTCCACTTT CASSEAWRDSPLHF
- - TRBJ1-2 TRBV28 TGTGCCAGCAGTTTGGGTGTCTCGTACGGCCTCTATGGCTACACCTTC CASSLGVSYGLYGYTF
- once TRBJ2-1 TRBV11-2 TGTGCCAGCAGCTTAGAGGGGGCCCACGTTGGCTCCTACAATGAGCAGTTCTTC CASSLEGAHVGSYNEQFF
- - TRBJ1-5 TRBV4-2 TGTGCCAGCAGCCAAGTTGGGCAGAGTAGCAATCAGCCCCAGCATTTT CASSQVGQSSNQPQHF
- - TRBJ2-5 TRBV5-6 TGTGCCAGCAGCCGCCCGGCGGAGACCCAGTACTTC CASSRPAETQYF
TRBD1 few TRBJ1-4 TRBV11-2 TGTGCCAGCAGCTTAGGAGGGACAGGTGGGGAAAAACTGTTTTTT CASSLGGTGGEKLFF
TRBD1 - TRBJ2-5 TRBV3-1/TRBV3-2 TGTGCCAGCAGCCACCGGACAGGGGTGGAGACCCAGTACTTC CASSHRTGVETQYF
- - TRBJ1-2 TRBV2 TGTGCCAGCAGGGCCTGGGGAGGCTACACCTTC CASRAWGGYTF
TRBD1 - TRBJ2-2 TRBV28 TGTGCCAGCAGTTTAATAACAGGGGGCAGGAAAGGTAACACCGGGGAGCTGTTTTTT CASSLITGGRKGNTGELFF
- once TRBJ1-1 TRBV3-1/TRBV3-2 TGTGCCAGCAGCCAAGCGAGCGGGGGGACTGAAGCTTTCTTT CASSQASGGTEAFF
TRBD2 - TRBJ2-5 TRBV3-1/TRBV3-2 TGTGCCAGCAGCCTAGACCCCCGGGGGGGCCTCCTGGAGACCCAGTACTTC CASSLDPRGGLLETQYF
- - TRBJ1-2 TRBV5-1 TGCGCCAGCAGCTTGGGCGGGGGGCGGCAAGGCTACACCTTC CASSLGGGRQGYTF
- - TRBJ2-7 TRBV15 TGTGCCACGGAAATCGACGCGGGATACAACGAGCAGTACTTC CATEIDAGYNEQYF
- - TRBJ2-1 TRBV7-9 TGTGCCAGCAGCCCCGATTCCGGGAGTGAGTACAATGAGCAGTTCTTC CASSPDSGSEYNEQFF
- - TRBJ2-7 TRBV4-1 TGCGCCAGCAGCCAATCAGGGGACGAGCAGTACTTC CASSQSGDEQYF
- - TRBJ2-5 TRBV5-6 TGTGCCAGCAGCTTGCGAGGGAGTCAGGAGACCCAGTACTTC CASSLRGSQETQYF
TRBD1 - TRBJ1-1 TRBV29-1 TGCAGCGCAAACAGGGGTGGGATGAACACTGAAGCTTTCTTT CSANRGGMNTEAFF
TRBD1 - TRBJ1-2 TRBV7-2 TGTGCCAGCAGCACCCGACAGGGGGGATATGGCTACACCTTC CASSTRQGGYGYTF
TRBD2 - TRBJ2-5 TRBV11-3 TGTGCCAGCAGCTATGCAGGGGCGGGGGGGACCCAGTACTTC CASSYAGAGGTQYF
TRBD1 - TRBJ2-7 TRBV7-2 TGTGCCAGCAGCTATTCCGGGACAGGGTCCTACGAGCAGTACTTC CASSYSGTGSYEQYF
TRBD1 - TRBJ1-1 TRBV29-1 TGCAGCGTTGATGGGACAGGGAGTGGAAACACTGAAGCTTTCTTT CSVDGTGSGNTEAFF
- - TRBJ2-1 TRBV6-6 TGTGCCAGCAGTTTGGACTACAATGAGCAGTTCTTC CASSLDYNEQFF
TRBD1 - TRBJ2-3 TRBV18 TGTGCCAGCTCACTTGGACAGGGCCGGGGGTATTTT CASSLGQGRGYF
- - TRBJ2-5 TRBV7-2 TGTGCCAGCAGCTCCTCTAGGCCCTCGGGGACCCAGTACTTC CASSSSRPSGTQYF
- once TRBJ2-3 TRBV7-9 TGTGCCAGCAGCCCCTGGGGTGCAGGGGGAGGGACAGATACGCAGTATTTT CASSPWGAGGGTDTQYF
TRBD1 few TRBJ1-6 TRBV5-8 TGTGCCAGCAGCTTGCAGGGGGAATCACCCCTCCACTTT CASSLQGESPLHF
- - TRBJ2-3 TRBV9 TGTGCCAGCAGCCCCATTTCCCCGGGGTTAGATACGCAGTATTTT CASSPISPGLDTQYF
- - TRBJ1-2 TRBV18 TGTGCCAGCTCACCAGCTCTATCAGGGGAAAAGGGCTACACCTTC CASSPALSGEKGYTF
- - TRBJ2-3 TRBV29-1 TGCAGCGTCGGGGTGGAAAGCACAGATACGCAGTATTTT CSVGVESTDTQYF
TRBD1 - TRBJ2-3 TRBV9 TGTGCCAGCAGCGTAGACAGGGGATTTCGGAATACGCAGTATTTT CASSVDRGFRNTQYF
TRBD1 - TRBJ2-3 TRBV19 TGTGCCAGTAGTATGACAGGGGTAGATACGCAGTATTTT CASSMTGVDTQYF
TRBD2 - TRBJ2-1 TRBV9 TGTGCCAGCAGCGAGGGACTACAGAATGAGCAGTTCTTC CASSEGLQNEQFF
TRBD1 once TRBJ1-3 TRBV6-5 TGTGCCAGCAGAAGGGGGCTTGGAAACACCATATATTTT CASRRGLGNTIYF
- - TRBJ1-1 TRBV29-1 TGCAGCGCTTCACGGGGAGCGATCACTGAAGCTTTCTTT CSASRGAITEAFF
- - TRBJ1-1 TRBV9 TGTGCCAGCAGCCCCCGGGGGGGATTGAACACTGAAGCTTTCTTT CASSPRGGLNTEAFF
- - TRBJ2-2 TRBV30 TGTGCCTGGAGTGGGGACTCCCCGAGCACCGGGGAGCTGTTTTTT CAWSGDSPSTGELFF
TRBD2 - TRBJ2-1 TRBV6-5 TGTGCCAGCAACGGACCTAGCGGAAGGTACAATGAGCAGTTCTTC CASNGPSGRYNEQFF
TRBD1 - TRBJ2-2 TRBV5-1 TGCGCCAGCAGCTTGGGGGGACAGAGGAACACCGGGGAGCTGTTTTTT CASSLGGQRNTGELFF
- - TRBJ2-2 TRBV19 TGTGCCAGTAGTATAGATCCGGGGGAGCTGTTTTTT CASSIDPGELFF